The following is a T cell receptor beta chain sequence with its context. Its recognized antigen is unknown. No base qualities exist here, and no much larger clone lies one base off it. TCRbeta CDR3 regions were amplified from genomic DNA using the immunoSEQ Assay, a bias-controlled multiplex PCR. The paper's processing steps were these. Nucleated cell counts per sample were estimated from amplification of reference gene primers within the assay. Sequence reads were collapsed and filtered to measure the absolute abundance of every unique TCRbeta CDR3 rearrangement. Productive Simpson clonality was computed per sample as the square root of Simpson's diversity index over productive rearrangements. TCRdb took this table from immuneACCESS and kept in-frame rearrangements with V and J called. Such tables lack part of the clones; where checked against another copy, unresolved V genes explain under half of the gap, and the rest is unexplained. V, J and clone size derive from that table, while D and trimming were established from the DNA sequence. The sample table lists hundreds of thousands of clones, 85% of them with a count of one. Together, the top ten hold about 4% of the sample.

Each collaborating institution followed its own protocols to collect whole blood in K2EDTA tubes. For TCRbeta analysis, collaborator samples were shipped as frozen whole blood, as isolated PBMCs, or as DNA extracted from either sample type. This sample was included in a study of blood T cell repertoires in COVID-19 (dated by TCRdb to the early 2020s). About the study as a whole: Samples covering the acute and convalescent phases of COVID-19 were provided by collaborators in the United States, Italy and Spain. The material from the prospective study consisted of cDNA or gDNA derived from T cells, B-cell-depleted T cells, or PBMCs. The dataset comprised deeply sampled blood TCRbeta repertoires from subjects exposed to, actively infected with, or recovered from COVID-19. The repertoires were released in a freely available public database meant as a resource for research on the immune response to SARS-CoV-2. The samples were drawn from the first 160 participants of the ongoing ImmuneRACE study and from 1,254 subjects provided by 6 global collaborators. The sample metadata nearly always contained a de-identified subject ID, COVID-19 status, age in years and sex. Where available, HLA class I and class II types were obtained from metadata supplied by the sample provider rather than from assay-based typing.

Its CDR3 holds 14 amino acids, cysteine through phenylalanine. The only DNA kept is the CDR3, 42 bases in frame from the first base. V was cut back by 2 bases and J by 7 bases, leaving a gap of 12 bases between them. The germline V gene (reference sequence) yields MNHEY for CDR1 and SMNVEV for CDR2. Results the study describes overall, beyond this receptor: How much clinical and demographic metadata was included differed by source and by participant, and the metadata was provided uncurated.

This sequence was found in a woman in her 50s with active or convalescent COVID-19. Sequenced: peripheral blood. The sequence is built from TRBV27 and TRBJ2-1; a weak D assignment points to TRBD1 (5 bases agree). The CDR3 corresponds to CASSLTPPGNEQFF. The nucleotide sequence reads TGTGCCAGCAGTTTAACCCCCCCAGGGAATGAGCAGTTCTTC.